The TCR beta chain described here comes from a study of shared clonotypes between healthy human individuals. Germline trimming cut 4 bases from V and 1 base from J; bases unmatched to any gene: 3. The CDR3 spans 14 residues. Per germline, CDR1 SGHAT and CDR2 FQNNGV. Method: immunoSEQ multiplex PCR; TCRdb's copy keeps in-frame clones and lacks some. Among roughly 770,000 clones, about 96% were seen once, and the ten largest hold about 0.21%. CD45RO-negative, CCR7-selected cells formed the naive CD8 fraction, which excluded terminally differentiated effector memory CD45RA+ cells. The chain joins TRBV11-2 to TRBJ2-7, with 8 bases identical to TRBD1. The sequenced material came from naive CD8+ T cells sorted from blood. This clonotype was obtained from a man aged 25 to 45 in good health. CDR3 loop: CASSYGQGSYEQYF. The CDR3 DNA reads as TGTGCCAGCAGCTACGGACAGGGTTCCTACGAGCAGTACTTC. The full variable domain, its missing parts supplied by reference TRBV11-2 and TRBJ2-7, is EAGVAQSPRYKIIEKRQSVAFWCNPISGHATLYWYQQILGQGPKLLIQFQNNGVVDDSQLPKDRFSAERLKGVDSTLKIQPAKLEDSAVYLCASSYGQGSYEQYFGPGTRLTVT.